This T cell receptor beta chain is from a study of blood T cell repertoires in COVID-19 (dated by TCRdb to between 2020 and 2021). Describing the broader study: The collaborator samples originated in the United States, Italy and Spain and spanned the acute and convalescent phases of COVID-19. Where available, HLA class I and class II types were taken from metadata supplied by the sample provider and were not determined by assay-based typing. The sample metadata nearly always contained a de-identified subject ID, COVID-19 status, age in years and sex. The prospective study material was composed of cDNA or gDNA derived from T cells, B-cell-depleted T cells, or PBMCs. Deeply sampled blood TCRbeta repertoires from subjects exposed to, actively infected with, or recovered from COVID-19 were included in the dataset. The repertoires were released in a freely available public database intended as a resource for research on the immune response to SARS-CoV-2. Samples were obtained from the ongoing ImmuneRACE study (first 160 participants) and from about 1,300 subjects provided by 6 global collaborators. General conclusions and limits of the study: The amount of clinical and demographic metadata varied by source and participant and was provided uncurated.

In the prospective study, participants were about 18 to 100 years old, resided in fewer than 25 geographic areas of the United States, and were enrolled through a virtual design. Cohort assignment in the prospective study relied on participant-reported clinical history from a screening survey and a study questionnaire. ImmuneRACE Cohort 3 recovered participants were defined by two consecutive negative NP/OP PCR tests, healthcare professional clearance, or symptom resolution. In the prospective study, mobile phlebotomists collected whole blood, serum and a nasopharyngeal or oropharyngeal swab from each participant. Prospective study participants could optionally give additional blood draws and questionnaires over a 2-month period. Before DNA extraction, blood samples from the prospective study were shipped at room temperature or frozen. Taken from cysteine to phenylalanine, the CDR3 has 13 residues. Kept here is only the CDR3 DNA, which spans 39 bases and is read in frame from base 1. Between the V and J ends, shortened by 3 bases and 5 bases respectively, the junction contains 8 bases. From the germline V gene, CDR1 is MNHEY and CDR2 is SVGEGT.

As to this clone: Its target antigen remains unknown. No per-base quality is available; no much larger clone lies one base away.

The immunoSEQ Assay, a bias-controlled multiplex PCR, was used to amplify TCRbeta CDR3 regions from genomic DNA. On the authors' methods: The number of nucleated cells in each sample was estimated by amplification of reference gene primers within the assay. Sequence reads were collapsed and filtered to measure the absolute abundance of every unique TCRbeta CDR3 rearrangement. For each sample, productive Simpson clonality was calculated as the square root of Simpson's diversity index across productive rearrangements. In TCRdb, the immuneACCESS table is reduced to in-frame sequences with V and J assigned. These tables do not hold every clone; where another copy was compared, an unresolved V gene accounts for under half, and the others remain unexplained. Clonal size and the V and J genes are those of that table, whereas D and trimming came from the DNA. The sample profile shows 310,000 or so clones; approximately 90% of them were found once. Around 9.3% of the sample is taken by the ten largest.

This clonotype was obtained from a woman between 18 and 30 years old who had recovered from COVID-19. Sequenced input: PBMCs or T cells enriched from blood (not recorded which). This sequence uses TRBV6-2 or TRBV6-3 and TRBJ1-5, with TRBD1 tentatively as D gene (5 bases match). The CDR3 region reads CASSYRQYQPQHF. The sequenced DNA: TGTGCCAGCAGTTATCGACAGTATCAGCCCCAGCATTTT.